This TCR beta chain emerged from a study of OX40 agonist ivuxolimab in advanced cancers. Study as a whole: Three individuals attained partial responses, comprising one hepatocellular carcinoma case and two cutaneous melanoma cases.

Assay used: immunoSEQ multiplex PCR; TCRdb lists only in-frame clones, some missing. The table lists more than 65,000 clones, around nine tenths of them singletons. On this clone: Its antigen is as yet unknown.

Sampling of blood occurred at baseline, cycle 4 day 1, and cycle 7 day 1. The ends were cut back, 6 bases at V and 12 bases at J, with 21 bases in the middle. This CDR3 contains 14 residues. Germline V CDR1 and CDR2: MNHNY, SVGAGI (reference sequence). Study conclusions and caveats: CD4+ and CD8+ blood T cells expanded clonally by week 6 at 0.1 to 3.0 mg/kg. The average count of expanded clones was higher among CD8+ T cells than among CD4+.

This TCR came from an adult with an advanced solid tumor such as melanoma, head and neck, liver or kidney cancer. The material was CD4+ or CD8+ T cells sorted from blood, obtained in a trial of the OX40 agonist ivuxolimab. This sequence joins TRBV6-6 and TRBJ2-1; D assignment may be TRBD1 or TRBD2 (5 bases each). CDR3 sequence reads: CASSRGDLPLGQFF. CDR3 bases: TGTGCCAGCAGCCGAGGGGACCTACCTCTAGGGCAGTTCTTC.